This is a list of T cell receptor beta chains from one sample in a study of metastatic and nonmetastatic thyroid tumors. TCRdb re-called the PCR reads via MiXCR. The sample lists under 100,000 clones, around 7.8% occurring once. Input material: blood. The receptors derive from a female donor with papillary thyroid cancer or a benign thyroid nodule (not recorded which). Some clones in this sample may be carry-over from other donors' samples. CDR3s include the opening cysteine and the closing phenylalanine or tryptophan. Fields, in order: J gene, V gene, D gene, clone size, CDR3 protein, CDR3 DNA. A D gene is named only where the DNA matches it firmly. A row's size may be missing; if present it is once, few, many or a size class.

TRBJ1-2 | TRBV2 | - | many | CASSEARDTNYGYTF | TGTGCCAGCAGTGAAGCAAGGGACACTAACTATGGCTACACCTTC
TRBJ2-5 | TRBV6-5 | - | - | CASSYSKGSVMGETQYF | TGTGCCAGCAGTTATAGTAAGGGCTCGGTGATGGGAGAGACCCAGTACTTC
TRBJ2-2 | TRBV14 | - | many | CASSPQRDTGELFF | TGTGCCAGCAGCCCCCAGAGGGACACCGGGGAGCTGTTTTTT
TRBJ1-2 | TRBV2 | - | - | CASVEVKAALYGYTF | TGTGCCAGCGTCGAGGTGAAGGCCGCTCTATATGGCTACACCTTC
TRBJ1-5 | TRBV6-2/TRBV6-3 | TRBD1 | few | CASSPDRGERNQPQHF | TGTGCCAGCAGTCCCGACAGGGGGGAACGCAATCAGCCCCAGCATTTT
TRBJ1-5 | TRBV5-6 | TRBD1 | - | CASSVRTGHSNQSQHF | TGTGCCAGCAGCGTTCGGACAGGTCATAGCAATCAGTCCCAGCATTTT
TRBJ2-3 | TRBV20-1 | TRBD2 | - | CSISGRQGVTQYF | TGCAGTATCAGCGGGAGGCAGGGAGTTACGCAGTATTTT
TRBJ2-5 | TRBV20-1 | TRBD1 | many | CSARSSGPGGRETQYF | TGCAGTGCTAGGAGTTCAGGGCCAGGGGGCCGGGAGACCCAGTACTTC
TRBJ2-1 | TRBV6-2/TRBV6-3 | TRBD2 | many | CASSQTSALDNEQFF | TGTGCCAGCAGTCAAACTAGCGCCCTCGACAATGAGCAGTTCTTC
TRBJ1-5 | TRBV6-1 | - | many | CASTTISGNQPQHF | TGTGCCAGCACCACTATTTCGGGCAATCAGCCCCAGCATTTT
TRBJ1-3 | TRBV3-1 | - | many | CASSRAGGRGSSGNTIYF | TGTGCCAGCAGCCGGGCTGGGGGCAGGGGAAGTTCTGGAAACACCATATATTTT
TRBJ2-5 | TRBV28 | TRBD2 | many | CASSSLALAGRQETQYF | TGTGCCAGCAGTTCGCTAGCCTTAGCGGGGAGACAAGAGACCCAGTACTTC
TRBJ2-5 | TRBV5-5 | - | few | CASSFFGGWQETQYF | TGTGCCAGCAGCTTCTTTGGGGGCTGGCAAGAGACCCAGTACTTC
TRBJ1-1 | TRBV10-2 | - | many | CASSESGRGPEAFF | TGCGCCAGCAGTGAGTCGGGAAGGGGTCCCGAAGCTTTCTTT
TRBJ2-1 | TRBV6-5 | TRBD2 | many | CASSYPRGTYNEQFF | TGTGCCAGCAGTTACCCGCGGGGGACCTACAATGAGCAGTTCTTC
TRBJ2-3 | TRBV6-1 | TRBD1 | many | CASRGTASTDTQYF | TGTGCCAGCAGAGGGACAGCCAGCACAGATACGCAGTATTTT
TRBJ2-5 | TRBV4-2 | - | many | CASSEAWPPGETQYF | TGTGCCAGCAGCGAAGCTTGGCCTCCTGGGGAGACCCAGTACTTC
TRBJ2-7 | TRBV19 | - | few | CASSRRRGGDFYEQYF | TGTGCCAGTAGTCGACGCAGGGGAGGGGATTTCTACGAGCAGTACTTC
TRBJ2-7 | TRBV20-1 | - | - | CSARNLARDFNEQYF | TGCAGTGCTAGAAATCTTGCGCGGGACTTCAACGAGCAGTACTTC
TRBJ1-2 | TRBV2 | - | many | CASSGGERGYTF | TGTGCCAGCAGTGGAGGGGAGCGCGGCTACACCTTC
TRBJ1-6 | TRBV12-5 | - | few | CASGREPSWEPYNSPLHF | TGTGCTAGTGGCCGGGAACCTTCCTGGGAACCCTATAATTCACCCCTCCACTTT
TRBJ2-2 | TRBV6-5 | - | - | CASSYGGGELFF | TGTGCCAGCAGTTACGGTGGCGGGGAGCTGTTTTTT
TRBJ2-3 | TRBV7-2 | TRBD2 | many | CASRQKGLAGGVYTQYF | TGTGCCAGCAGACAGAAGGGCTTAGCGGGGGGGGTGTATACGCAGTATTTT
TRBJ2-5 | TRBV7-9 | - | many | CASSSGPVGETQYF | TGTGCCAGCAGCTCCGGACCAGTTGGGGAGACCCAGTACTTC
TRBJ2-1 | TRBV2 | TRBD2 | many | CASSPEGGNYNEQFF | TGTGCCAGCAGCCCCGAGGGAGGGAACTACAATGAGCAGTTCTTC
TRBJ1-2 | TRBV3-1 | - | many | CASSQGYGNYGYTF | TGTGCCAGCAGCCAAGGTTACGGAAACTATGGCTACACCTTC
TRBJ2-2 | TRBV20-1 | - | many | CSALSENTGELFF | TGCAGTGCTTTAAGCGAGAACACCGGGGAGCTGTTTTTT
TRBJ2-7 | TRBV12-3/TRBV12-4 | TRBD2 | few | CASSFSGRALNEQYF | TGTGCCAGCAGTTTTAGCGGGCGGGCCCTCAACGAGCAGTACTTC
TRBJ2-7 | TRBV9 | - | many | CASSVDWGHSYEQYF | TGTGCCAGCAGCGTAGATTGGGGACACTCCTACGAGCAGTACTTC
TRBJ2-7 | TRBV10-2 | - | many | CASMKSEQYF | TGCGCCAGCATGAAGTCCGAGCAGTACTTC
TRBJ1-2 | TRBV2 | - | many | CASRETGANYGYTF | TGTGCCAGCAGAGAGACAGGAGCTAACTATGGCTACACCTTC
TRBJ2-3 | TRBV5-1 | - | - | CANSFGTDTQYF | TGTGCCAACAGTTTTGGCACAGATACGCAGTATTTT
TRBJ2-7 | TRBV20-1 | TRBD2 | many | CSAPAGAGEIDEQYF | TGCAGTGCCCCCGCCGGGGCGGGGGAGATCGACGAGCAGTACTTC
TRBJ2-5 | TRBV27 | - | many | CASSRDREQETQYF | TGTGCCAGCAGCCGCGACCGAGAGCAAGAGACCCAGTACTTC
TRBJ1-4 | TRBV18 | TRBD1 | many | CASSEWTGNEKLFF | TGTGCCAGCTCAGAATGGACAGGGAATGAAAAACTGTTTTTT
TRBJ2-2 | TRBV15 | - | many | CATSRARGGAGELFF | TGTGCCACCAGCAGGGCGAGGGGGGGTGCCGGGGAGCTGTTTTTT
TRBJ1-5 | TRBV3-1 | - | few | CASSPGRDSNQPQHF | TGTGCCAGCAGCCCTGGCAGAGATAGCAATCAGCCCCAGCATTTT
TRBJ1-1 | TRBV3-1 | - | many | CASSSARDGRWTEAFF | TGTGCCAGCAGTTCTGCAAGGGACGGGAGATGGACTGAAGCTTTCTTT
TRBJ2-5 | TRBV13 | TRBD2 | - | CASSGLAGGQISQETQYF | TGTGCCAGCAGTGGACTAGCGGGGGGCCAGATATCCCAAGAGACCCAGTACTTC
TRBJ1-5 | TRBV13 | TRBD1 | many | CASSYDRGTPQHF | TGTGCCAGCAGCTATGACAGGGGAACGCCCCAGCATTTT
TRBJ1-1 | TRBV6-1 | - | many | CASSNLGRNTEAFF | TGTGCCAGCAGTAATCTGGGACGGAACACTGAAGCTTTCTTT
TRBJ1-2 | TRBV20-1 | - | few | CSALTGAGGYGYTF | TGCAGTGCTCTCACGGGGGCTGGGGGGTATGGCTACACCTTC
TRBJ2-4 | TRBV20-1 | TRBD1 | many | CSAINMDRGGNIQYF | TGCAGTGCCATCAACATGGACAGGGGGGGAAACATTCAGTACTTC
TRBJ2-5 | TRBV5-1 | - | many | CASSVYQETQYF | TGCGCCAGCAGTGTGTACCAAGAGACCCAGTACTTC
TRBJ2-7 | TRBV20-1 | - | many | CSARALEYEQYF | TGCAGTGCTAGGGCTCTGGAGTACGAGCAGTACTTC
TRBJ2-7 | TRBV6-1 | - | many | CASLGRMLGEQYF | TGTGCCAGTCTAGGGCGGATGCTAGGGGAGCAGTACTTC
TRBJ2-5 | TRBV14 | TRBD1 | - | CASSSMDRNQETQYF | TGTGCCAGCAGCTCGATGGACAGGAACCAAGAGACCCAGTACTTC
TRBJ1-3 | TRBV7-6 | TRBD1 | few | CASSLAVGQGSSGNTIYF | TGTGCCAGCAGCTTAGCGGTAGGACAGGGCTCTTCTGGAAACACCATATATTTT
TRBJ2-3 | TRBV7-2 | - | many | CASSLLPFTDTQYF | TGTGCCAGCAGCCTTTTACCCTTTACAGATACGCAGTATTTT
TRBJ2-3 | TRBV6-1 | - | many | CANSAREITDTQYF | TGTGCCAACAGTGCACGGGAAATCACAGATACGCAGTATTTT
TRBJ1-1 | TRBV9 | - | many | CASSIDGSNTEAFF | TGTGCCAGCAGCATCGACGGGTCGAACACTGAAGCTTTCTTT
TRBJ2-7 | TRBV14 | TRBD2 | - | CASSQGAGGTYEQYF | TGTGCCAGCAGCCAGGGGGCGGGGGGAACCTACGAGCAGTACTTC
TRBJ2-1 | TRBV7-2 | - | many | CASSSRTRSYNEQFF | TGTGCCAGCAGCTCTCGGACAAGATCCTACAATGAGCAGTTCTTC
TRBJ1-1 | TRBV5-1 | - | many | CASSSYGDVNTEAFF | TGCGCCAGCAGCTCTTACGGGGATGTGAACACTGAAGCTTTCTTT
TRBJ2-7 | TRBV2 | - | many | CASRGGFSYEQYF | TGTGCCAGCAGGGGGGGTTTCAGCTACGAGCAGTACTTC
TRBJ2-2 | TRBV6-1 | TRBD1 | many | CASSLDRSLTGELFF | TGTGCCAGCAGTTTGGACAGGTCGCTCACCGGGGAGCTGTTTTTT